A single sample gave rise to the 25 T cell receptor beta chains below, sequenced in a study of OX40 agonist ivuxolimab in advanced cancers. The assay was immunoSEQ multiplex PCR, and TCRdb's table has in-frame clones only and misses some. The sample consists of under 85,000 clones, 94% of them appearing once. The sample was CD4+ or CD8+ T cells sorted from blood, taken in a trial of the OX40 agonist ivuxolimab. The receptors stem from an adult with an advanced solid tumor such as melanoma, head and neck, liver or kidney cancer.

The chain recombines TRBV7-8 with TRBJ2-3; D unresolved. The ends were cut back, 1 base at V and 3 bases at J, with 8 bases in the middle. This CDR3 is 14 amino acids long. Germline loops: CDR1 SGHVS, CDR2 FQNEAQ. The CDR3 protein is CASSLEGNTDTQYF. CDR3 in DNA: TGTGCCAGCAGCTTAGAGGGAAATACAGATACGCAGTATTTT.

In DNA form, the CDR3 reads TGTGCCAGCAGCCCGGGACTAGAGCAGTTCTTC. Residues: CASSPGLEQFF. The chain joins TRBV7-3 to TRBJ2-1; the match to TRBD2 covers 7 bases. V gave up 5 bases and J gave up 10 bases; unmatched junction bases: 2. CDR1 and CDR2 from the germline V gene are SGHTA and FQGTGA. The CDR3 length is 11 residues.

The chain uses TRBV9 and TRBJ1-1; 8 bases are a match to TRBD1. The germline V gene has CDR1 SGDLS and CDR2 YYNGEE. The trim removed 3 bases at V and 6 bases at J, leaving 4 bases unmatched. The CDR3 extends over 13 amino acids. CDR3 DNA sequence: TGTGCCAGCAGCGGGACAGGGAGTCCTGAAGCTTTCTTT. This translates into CASSGTGSPEAFF.

V gene TRBV23-1 combines with J gene TRBJ2-1; perhaps D is TRBD1 or TRBD2 (5 bases each). TRBV23-1 is flagged as an ORF with uncertain function. V lost 4 bases, J lost 5 bases, and 21 bases lay in between. CDR3 length equals 17 residues. For the CDR3, the DNA is TGCGCCAGCAGTCGACCCTCTGGGGGTCAAACGAACAATGAGCAGTTCTTC. As protein: CASSRPSGGQTNNEQFF.

The J gene is TRBJ2-1, the V gene TRBV21-1; the D call TRBD1 from the table was never checked on the DNA. TRBV21-1 constitutes a pseudogene. The CDR3 covers 17 residues. CDR3 nucleotide sequence: TGTGCCAGCAGCAAAACCCGGGACACTTTTAGACGCCATGAGCAGTTCTTC. Its protein product is CASSKTRDTFRRHEQFF.

This chain uses TRBV27 with TRBJ2-7; 7 bases line up with TRBD1. The V gene end was trimmed by 3 bases and the J gene end by 2 bases; junction bases not matched to a gene: 7. CDR3 length equals 15 residues. The germline gives CDR1 MNHEY, CDR2 SMNVEV (reference sequence). CDR3 nucleotides: TGTGCCAGCAGTTTTGCGACAGGGTACGCCTACGAGCAGTACTTC. It specifies CASSFATGYAYEQYF.

The chain has TRBV15 and TRBJ1-2; TRBD1 matches at 7 bases. Germline CDR1 is LNHNV and CDR2 is YYDKDF (reference sequence). CDR3 length: 13 amino acids. J was trimmed by 7 bases and V by 2 bases; bases with no gene match: 4. The CDR3 coding sequence is TGTGCCACCAGCAGACGGGACAGCTCTGGCTACACCTTC. This translates into CATSRRDSSGYTF.

The V call is TRBV5-6, the J call TRBJ2-2; 10 nucleotides line up with TRBD1. After removal of 2 bases from V and 2 bases from J, the junction contained 6 bases not matched to a gene. The CDR3 is made up of 17 amino acids. Germline CDR1 is SGHDT and CDR2 is YYEEEE. The CDR3 loop reads CASSFTGQGVNTGELFF. CDR3 nucleotides: TGTGCCAGCAGCTTTACAGGACAGGGGGTAAACACCGGGGAGCTGTTTTTT.

The CDR3 DNA follows: TGTGCCAGTAGTATGGGACAGGGGGCCTACGAGCAGTACTTC. It codes for CASSMGQGAYEQYF. The gene calls are TRBV19 and TRBJ2-7, with TRBD1 identical over 11 bases. Germline V gene sequence: CDR1 LNHDA, CDR2 SQIVND (reference sequence). This CDR3 region has 14 residues. Unmatched junction bases numbered 0, after V lost 3 bases and J lost 2 bases.

The sample holds one count of this clone. V usage is TRBV27 and J usage is TRBJ1-1, with 8 positions matching TRBD1. The junction had 5 bases not matched to a gene; V was cut back by 6 bases and J by 8 bases. The CDR3 runs 12 residues. Germline CDR1 reads MNHEY; CDR2 reads SMNVEV (reference sequence). The CDR3 reads CASRSQGAEAFF. The DNA for the CDR3 is TGTGCCAGCAGGTCTCAGGGGGCAGAAGCTTTCTTT.

The chain recombines TRBV11-2 with TRBJ1-2; TRBD1 aligns across 9 bases. Trimming removed 1 base from V and 3 bases from J; junction bases left unmatched: 0. This CDR3 has 14 residues. The germline CDR1 and CDR2 sequences are SGHAT and FQNNGV. CDR3 DNA: TGTGCCAGCAGCTTAGGACAGGGGGACTATGGCTACACCTTC. Protein: CASSLGQGDYGYTF.

The genes are TRBV6-6 and TRBJ2-7, with no clear D. From germline, CDR1 is MNHNY and CDR2 SVGAGI (reference sequence). V lost 4 bases, J lost 3 bases, and 10 bases lay in between. The CDR3 length is 13 residues. CDR3 protein: CASSLARVYEQYF. CDR3 nucleotide sequence: TGTGCCAGCAGTTTAGCACGCGTCTACGAGCAGTACTTC.

This chain links TRBV14 with TRBJ2-7; D tentatively reads TRBD1 or TRBD2 (5 bases each). Trimming cost V 5 bases and J 2 bases, with 16 bases left between them. Germline CDR1 and CDR2: SGHDN and FVKESK. The CDR3 spans 15 residues. This CDR3 reads CASSGTTGPTYEQYF. CDR3 nucleotides: TGTGCCAGCAGCGGTACCACGGGGCCTACCTACGAGCAGTACTTC. The whole variable domain, filled in from reference TRBV14 and TRBJ2-7, reads EAGVTQFPSHSVIEKGQTVTLRCDPISGHDNLYWYRRVMGKEIKFLLHFVKESKQDESGMPNNRFLAERTGGTYSTLKVQPAELEDSGVYFCASSGTTGPTYEQYFGPGTRLTVT.

The genes are TRBV19 and TRBJ2-3; D is ambiguous. The germline V and J ends were trimmed by 0 bases and 7 bases, with 2 bases remaining between them. CDR3 size: 11 residues. Germline CDR1 LNHDA, CDR2 SQIVND (reference sequence). The CDR3 region has the DNA TGTGCCAGTAGTATAGAGCATACGCAGTATTTT. Amino acid sequence: CASSIEHTQYF.

The genes are TRBV27 and TRBJ1-5; TRBD1 aligns across 7 bases. The V segment lost 10 bases and the J segment 5 bases; nucleotides outside the gene matches: 8. Germline V lookup: CDR1 MNHEY, CDR2 SMNVEV (reference sequence). The CDR3 length is 13 residues. CDR3 sequence (DNA): TGTGCCACGGGCCAGGGGGTCTATCAGCCCCAGCATTTT. It yields the protein CATGQGVYQPQHF.

The rearrangement uses TRBV28 and TRBJ2-1, with D uncertain. The germline V gene has CDR1 MDHEN and CDR2 SYDVKM. V gave up 5 bases and J gave up 5 bases, with 7 bases separating them. The CDR3 runs 12 residues. The CDR3 DNA is TGTGCCAGCAGTCGAGACGACAATGAGCAGTTCTTC. This gives the protein CASSRDDNEQFF.

The chain recombines TRBV11-1 with TRBJ1-2, with unresolved D. Germline CDR1 and CDR2: SGHAT and FQDESV (reference sequence). CDR3 length: 12 residues. Trimming took off 2 bases at V and 8 bases at J, with 9 bases between the two ends. The CDR3 here is CASSLHGVGYTF. CDR3 sequence (DNA): TGTGCCAGCAGCTTACATGGGGTCGGCTACACCTTC.

The chain combines TRBV27 with TRBJ2-2; D ambiguous. Germline V gene data show CDR1 as MNHEY and CDR2 as SMNVEV (reference sequence). The CDR3 covers 14 residues. The V gene lost 6 bases and the J gene lost 6 bases, with 14 bases spanning the gap. CDR3 region: CASSPDARPGELFF. In DNA form, the CDR3 reads TGTGCCAGCAGCCCGGACGCGCGACCCGGGGAGCTGTTTTTT.

CDR3 loop: CASSSEWDTEAFF. The CDR3 region has the DNA TGTGCCAGTAGTAGCGAGTGGGACACTGAAGCTTTCTTT. The chain recombines TRBV19 with TRBJ1-1, with D unresolved. The germline V and J ends were trimmed by 4 bases and 3 bases, with 9 bases remaining between them. The CDR3 contains 13 residues. Germline V CDR1 and CDR2: LNHDA, SQIVND (reference sequence).

This clone was seen more than once but under ten times. The rearrangement joins TRBV12-5 to TRBJ2-7, with unresolved D. V was shortened by 7 bases and J by 5 bases, with 15 bases between the two germline ends. CDR1 is LGHNT, CDR2 FRNRAP, per germline. There are 13 residues in the CDR3. The CDR3 DNA sequence: TGTGCTAGTGACCACGGATTAAGCGACGAGCAGTACTTC. It codes for CASDHGLSDEQYF.

The chain joins TRBV18 to TRBJ2-7; D gene ambiguous. Trimming took off 4 bases at V and 4 bases at J, with 14 bases between the two ends. CDR3 length: 14 residues. Germline V CDR1 and CDR2: KGHSH, LQKENI. The CDR3 DNA sequence: TGTGCCAGCTCACTCAGAACGACCCCATACGAGCAGTACTTC. Amino acid sequence: CASSLRTTPYEQYF.

This clone was seen once. J is TRBJ1-5 and V is TRBV7-2; TRBD1 matches at 8 bases. This CDR3 is built from 15 residues. Germline values: CDR1 SGHTA, CDR2 FQGNSA. V was pared by 4 bases and J by 5 bases, with 7 bases of the junction left unmatched. This CDR3 reads CASSSGQGLYQPQHF. Written as DNA, the CDR3 is TGTGCCAGCAGCTCCGGACAGGGTTTGTATCAGCCCCAGCATTTT.

The chain links TRBV9 to TRBJ2-7, with 7 bases that match TRBD2. The CDR3 runs to 15 residues. Germline loops: CDR1 SGDLS, CDR2 YYNGEE. V lost 0 bases and J lost 2; bases outside the gene matches: 5. CDR3 protein: CASSVGGGITYEQYF. Here the CDR3 DNA reads TGTGCCAGCAGCGTAGGCGGGGGTATCACCTACGAGCAGTACTTC.

The rearrangement links TRBV19 to TRBJ2-1, with a tentative D call TRBD1 (6 bases). V lost 8 bases, J lost 0 bases, and 14 bases lay in between. CDR1 is LNHDA, CDR2 SQIVND, per germline (reference sequence). This CDR3 is 15 amino acids long. In DNA, the CDR3 is TGTGCCAGTCAGGACAGCAAGAACTCCTACAATGAGCAGTTCTTC. This codes for CASQDSKNSYNEQFF.

The chain combines TRBV7-2 with TRBJ2-5; D is undetermined. V gave up 0 bases and J gave up 2 bases, with 7 bases separating them. From germline, CDR1 is SGHTA and CDR2 FQGNSA. CDR3 length: 14 residues. The CDR3: CASSLASLQETQYF. The CDR3 DNA follows: TGTGCCAGCAGCTTAGCGTCTCTGCAAGAGACCCAGTACTTC.